This note documents a single T cell receptor beta chain sequence. The source of the sample is a study of T-cell memory formation after mild COVID-19. The overall study: The two donors had largely donor-specific TCR clusters.

TCR alpha and TCR beta cDNA libraries carrying sample barcodes and UMIs were produced by 5'RACE using constant-segment primers. One entry per CDR3 protein, called by TCRdb with MiXCR from the 5' RACE reads. The sample lists around 450,000 distinct CDR3 sequences, less than 25% occurring once. The CDR3 sequence is 17 residues long. V was clipped by 2 bases and J by 9 bases, with 24 bases between them. Germline CDR1 is SGHRS and CDR2 is YFSETQ. This sequence joins TRBV5-1 and TRBJ2-1; D ambiguous. Sequences were obtained from PBMCs or a T cell subset sorted from them (not recorded which). The TCR was taken from an adult woman who had mild COVID-19 (a few samples of this study predate the infection). Cell type and time point are not known. In DNA, the CDR3 is TGCGCCAGCAGCTTTAGTTCTAGGGCCTACCCACAGAGTGAGCAGTTCTTC. This codes for CASSFSSRAYPQSEQFF.